The 18 T cell receptor beta chains given below trace back to one sample, sequenced in a study of cytomegalovirus exposure and HLA in healthy donors. 60 Vbeta and 13 Jbeta primers were used in PCR. Profiled with immunoSEQ multiplex PCR; TCRdb holds only in-frame clones, not every one. The table has about 62,000 clones, under 80% seen once. Sequencing was performed on PBMCs. The receptors come from a woman in her twenties or thirties in good health and CMV-seronegative.

V is TRBV30 and J is TRBJ2-2; D is unresolved. V was trimmed by 4 bases and J by 4 bases, leaving 13 bases between them. The CDR3 runs 14 residues. Germline CDR1 is GTSNPN and CDR2 is SVGIG (reference sequence). This CDR3 is CAWIPVVLTGELFF. The CDR3 bases are TGTGCCTGGATCCCGGTAGTCCTCACCGGGGAGCTGTTTTTT.

The J gene is TRBJ2-7, the V gene TRBV18, with 11 bases fitting TRBD1. The J segment lost 3 bases and the V segment lost 3 bases, leaving 7 bases of the junction unmatched. The germline CDR1 and CDR2 sequences are KGHSH and LQKENI. This CDR3 is 16 amino acids long. The CDR3 protein is CASSPGGDRGDYEQYV. The DNA of the CDR3 is TGTGCCAGCTCACCCGGGGGGGACAGGGGGGACTACGAGCAGTACGTC.

CDR3 in DNA: TGTGCCAGCAGTTATGGGCTTCAAGACGAGACCCAGTACTTC. Translation: CASSYGLQDETQYF. The gene calls are TRBV6-5 and TRBJ2-5, with unresolved D. The V end lost 3 bases, the J end lost 5 bases, and 13 bases lay between the germline ends. Germline CDR1 and CDR2: MNHEY and SVGAGI. The CDR3 has 14 residues.

V and J are TRBV9 and TRBJ2-3, with 10 nucleotides matching TRBD2. There are 20 residues in the CDR3. Germline CDR1 is SGDLS and CDR2 is YYNGEE. The V gene end was trimmed by 2 bases and the J gene end by 1 base; junction bases not matched to a gene: 16. The CDR3 loop is CASSVMGGLAAGSGTDTQYF. The CDR3, as DNA: TGTGCCAGCAGCGTTATGGGTGGACTAGCGGCCGGGAGTGGCACAGATACGCAGTATTTT.

Note on this clone: In this CDR3 the conserved last residue, phenylalanine or tryptophan, is missing, so a read error is likely. It is unclear where the CDR3 begins or ends on the DNA, so no DNA is shown, and the CDR3 is as TCRdb lists it. This chain connects TRBV14 to TRBJ2-7; the D call in the table, TRBD1, was not verified against the DNA. Per germline, CDR1 SGHDN and CDR2 FVKESK. The CDR3 comprises 13 residues, both ends counted. CDR3 loop: CAGRGETGTGHVL.

V gene TRBV7-3 combines with J gene TRBJ2-7; the D gene is possibly TRBD2 (6 bases). The CDR3 spans 15 residues. V lost 1 base to trimming and J lost 3 bases, with 13 bases between them. In germline, CDR1 is SGHTA, CDR2 FQGTGA. CDR3 bases: TGTGCCAGCAGCTTAAGGCTAGCGCTACACTACGAGCAGTACGTC. It translates to CASSLRLALHYEQYV.

V usage is TRBV7-9 and J usage is TRBJ2-3; 10 bases fit TRBD2. CDR3 size: 16 residues. V lost 1 base to trimming and J lost 2 bases; unmatched junction nucleotides: 3. Germline assignment: CDR1 SEHNR and CDR2 FQNEAQ (reference sequence). CDR3 sequence reads: CASSLGSGRATDTQYF. The CDR3 nucleotides are TGTGCCAGCAGCTTAGGGAGCGGGAGGGCCACAGATACGCAGTATTTT.

The chain employs TRBV27 and TRBJ2-7, with D possibly matching TRBD2 (6 bases). This CDR3 spans 15 amino acids. Trimming removed 4 bases at V and 2 bases at J, with 15 bases between. The V gene's germline CDR1 is MNHEY and CDR2 SMNVEV (reference sequence). The CDR3 nucleotides are TGTGCCAGCAGTTCACGACTAGAAGGGGCCTACGAGCAGTACTTC. This sequence encodes CASSSRLEGAYEQYF.

The chain is built from TRBV27 and TRBJ2-5; 8 positions match TRBD2. The CDR3 contains 15 residues. Germline CDR1 MNHEY, CDR2 SMNVEV (reference sequence). With 3 bases clipped from V and 4 bases from J, the junction kept 7 bases outside the gene matches. CDR3 sequence (DNA): TGTGCCAGCAGTTTTTTCAGCGGGAGTAGAGAGACCCAGTACTTC. Translating it yields CASSFFSGSRETQYF.

The V call is TRBV19, the J call TRBJ2-1; 10 nucleotides match TRBD2. Germline lookup yields CDR1 LNHDA and CDR2 SQIVND (reference sequence). The V and J ends lost 0 bases and 1 base, in that order; junction bases with no gene match: 0. This CDR3 is 16 amino acids long. Written as DNA, the CDR3 is TGTGCCAGTAGTATAGAAGCGGGAGGGTCCTACAATGAGCAGTTCTTC. Translated: CASSIEAGGSYNEQFF. Full variable domain (missing parts from reference TRBV19 and TRBJ2-1): DGGITQSPKYLFRKEGQNVTLSCEQNLNHDAMYWYRQDPGQGLRLIYYSQIVNDFQKGDIAEGYSVSREKKESFPLTVTSAQKNPTAFYLCASSIEAGGSYNEQFFGPGTRLTVL.

Concerning this clone: One end of the junction is discordant with germline, which a read error may explain. This chain links TRBV10-2 with TRBJ1-5; 7 bases line up with TRBD1. The length of the CDR3 is 16 residues. Germline CDR1 is WSHSY and CDR2 is SAAADI. The CDR3 reads CASSESRQGSNQPRHF. Here the CDR3 DNA reads TGCGCCAGCAGTGAGTCGAGACAGGGTAGCAATCAGCCCCGGCATTTT.

V and J are TRBV5-4 and TRBJ1-6, with 10 bases identical to TRBD1. J was trimmed by 7 bases and V by 4 bases; bases with no gene match: 5. The CDR3 runs 15 residues. The germline CDR1 and CDR2 sequences are SGHNT and YYREEE (reference sequence). This CDR3 is CASSTRDRGNSPLHF. The CDR3 region has the DNA TGTGCCAGCAGCACCCGGGACAGGGGCAATTCACCCCTCCACTTT.

This clone was seen only once. The gene calls are TRBV7-9 and TRBJ2-1; TRBD2 matches at 12 bases. Germline CDR1 reads SEHNR; CDR2 reads FQNEAQ (reference sequence). The CDR3 is 14 amino acids. J was trimmed by 7 bases and V by 5 bases; bases with no gene match: 3. In DNA, the CDR3 is TGTGCCAGCAGCCCCGGACTAGCGGGAAATGAGCAGTTCTTC. Residues: CASSPGLAGNEQFF. Looking up the rest from reference TRBV7-9 and TRBJ2-1 gives the full variable domain: DTGVSQNPRHKITKRGQNVTFRCDPISEHNRLYWYRQTLGQGPEFLTYFQNEAQLEKSRLLSDRFSAERPKGSFSTLEIQRTEQGDSAMYLCASSPGLAGNEQFFGPGTRLTVL.

The rearrangement links TRBV7-7 to TRBJ2-5, with TRBD2 as a possible D gene (6 bases). There are 15 residues in the CDR3. Germline V CDR1 and CDR2: SSHAT, FNYEAQ (reference sequence). V dropped 1 base and J dropped 5 bases, with 14 bases sitting between them. CDR3 region: CASSLGSGGGETQYF. In DNA form, the CDR3 reads TGTGCCAGCAGCTTAGGGTCGGGTGGGGGGGAGACCCAGTACTTC.

There are a few counts of this clone. V gene TRBV27 combines with J gene TRBJ1-1; D gene uncertain. V was pared by 5 bases and J by 4 bases, with 17 bases between. The CDR3 is made up of 15 amino acids. Germline V CDR1 and CDR2: MNHEY, SMNVEV (reference sequence). The CDR3 bases are TGTGCCAGCAGTCCCCTGCCCGACCGGGGCACTGAAGCTTTCTTT. As protein: CASSPLPDRGTEAFF.

Regarding this clone: One end of the junction fails to match germline, which may point to a read error. J is TRBJ2-4 and V is TRBV18; TRBD1 matches 7 bases. Germline V gives CDR1 KGHSH, CDR2 LQKENI. The CDR3 consists of 14 residues. CDR3 loop: CASSPPGQRNTQYF. The CDR3 nucleotides read TGTGCCAGCTCACCACCGGGACAGAGGAACACTCAGTACTTC.

This sequence joins TRBV9 and TRBJ2-7; 7 bases are shared with TRBD1. The CDR3 has 15 residues. Trimming took 3 bases from V and 6 from J; bases not matched to a gene: 12. From germline, CDR1 is SGDLS and CDR2 YYNGEE. The CDR3 reads CASSANRDRKREQYF. The CDR3 bases are TGTGCCAGCAGCGCCAACCGGGACAGAAAACGCGAGCAGTACTTC. Using reference TRBV9 and TRBJ2-7 for the parts outside the CDR3, the full variable domain is DSGVTQTPKHLITATGQRVTLRCSPRSGDLSVYWYQQSLDQGLQFLIQYYNGEERAKGNILERFSAQQFPDLHSELNLSSLELGDSALYFCASSANRDRKREQYFGPGTRLTVT.

This clone has just a few counts. The rearrangement links TRBV27 to TRBJ2-7; maybe TRBD2 (5 bases). V lost 0 bases to trimming and J lost 0 bases, with 6 bases between them. This CDR3 has 14 amino acids. CDR1 MNHEY and CDR2 SMNVEV come from the germline V gene (reference sequence). DNA of the CDR3: TGTGCCAGCAGTTTATCGCGGGTCTCCTACGAGCAGTACTTC. It translates to CASSLSRVSYEQYF.